This T cell receptor (beta chain) was observed in a study of blood T cell repertoires in COVID-19. Repertoires were generated with immunoSEQ multiplex PCR, while TCRdb's copy carries only in-frame clones and drops some. The sample yields fewer than 300,000 clones, around 88% seen once. This CDR3 contains 16 residues. V lost 7 bases to trimming and J lost 0 bases; unmatched junction nucleotides: 9. In germline, CDR1 is MNHEY, CDR2 SMNVEV (reference sequence). V gene TRBV27 combines with J gene TRBJ2-3; TRBD2 aligns across 8 bases. Sequencing used peripheral blood. This receptor was identified in an elderly man with acute or convalescent COVID-19. CDR3 protein: CASTRLAGLSTDTQYF. The DNA for the CDR3 is TGTGCCAGCACAAGGCTAGCGGGCCTCAGCACAGATACGCAGTATTTT.